These T cell receptor beta chains were read from a single sample in a study of T cells in Graves' hyperthyroidism and ophthalmopathy. TCRdb processed the multiplex PCR reads anew with MiXCR; each CDR3 protein has one entry. The repertoire holds about 770,000 distinct CDR3 sequences, with around 20% as singletons. Sequencing input: blood. These TCRs come from a woman between 50 and 59 years old with Graves' hyperthyroidism that later progressed to Graves' ophthalmopathy. The CDR3 runs from the conserved cysteine through the conserved F or W. Fields, in order: CDR3 length, J gene, V gene, CDR3 protein.

15 TRBJ1-4 TRBV9 CASSVGARLNEKLFF
15 TRBJ2-3 TRBV5-1 CASSVQGSSTDTQYF
15 TRBJ2-3 TRBV5-1 CASILSSGGTDTQYF
15 TRBJ1-5 TRBV6-6 CASSYSGRDNQPQHF
14 TRBJ2-5 TRBV29-1 CSAEGIGKQETQYF
14 TRBJ2-2 TRBV3-1 CASSQHPGGGELFF
14 TRBJ1-5 TRBV6-1 CASSSPRMRQPQHF
14 TRBJ2-1 TRBV5-1 CASTVAGAHNEQFF
15 TRBJ2-1 TRBV5-1 CASSLVIAGDNEQFF
15 TRBJ1-1 TRBV4-1 CASSEGRALGTEAFF
17 TRBJ2-5 TRBV20-1 CSARVWASGGAQETQYF
13 TRBJ1-5 TRBV20-1 CSAATDYRQPQHF
11 TRBJ2-7 TRBV12-3/TRBV12-4 CASRTGVEQYF
11 TRBJ1-2 TRBV25-1 CASTGTGVDTF
14 TRBJ2-5 TRBV7-2 CASSFSRDQETQYF
15 TRBJ2-1 TRBV30 CACRWGLISYNEQFF
15 TRBJ2-1 TRBV12-3/TRBV12-4 CASSPLAGGQYEQFF
14 TRBJ2-7 TRBV6-1 CASSDYGGSLEQYF
14 TRBJ1-2 TRBV7-9 CASSLSGPGDGYTF
14 TRBJ2-7 TRBV3-1 CASSQGRHGFEQYF
17 TRBJ2-6 TRBV20-1 CSARDMEGSSGANVLTF
16 TRBJ1-4 TRBV5-1 CASSLATVATNEKLFF
16 TRBJ2-1 TRBV19 CASSLIGDRGWNEQFF
13 TRBJ1-1 TRBV29-1 CSVGGPSLTEAFF
17 TRBJ2-5 TRBV11-2 CASSSRLAGGLQETQYF
17 TRBJ1-2 TRBV3-1 CASSPNPGTGASYGYTF
14 TRBJ1-1 TRBV3-1 CASGQGRLNTEAFF
16 TRBJ2-1 TRBV9 CASSPRLASTYNEQFF
15 TRBJ1-6 TRBV15 CATSRAAGGESPLHF
13 TRBJ1-2 TRBV4-1 CASSQEGGNGYTF
15 TRBJ1-1 TRBV19 CASSELQGASTEAFF
15 TRBJ2-5 TRBV4-1 CASSLSQEFQETQYF
14 TRBJ1-5 TRBV5-6 CASSLQEGLQPQHF
14 TRBJ1-2 TRBV11-2 CASSPGGPIYGYTF
17 TRBJ1-1 TRBV5-6 CASSLEGFGFSYTEAFF
17 TRBJ2-3 TRBV7-9 CASSPRGTIGGTDTQYF
17 TRBJ1-1 TRBV10-3 CATTIGQGGGGNTEAFF